A selection of T cell receptor beta chains follows, all from one sample in a study of blood T cell repertoires in COVID-19. The assay was immunoSEQ multiplex PCR, and TCRdb's table has in-frame clones only and misses some. The data hold 400,000 to 550,000 clones, with nearly 90% observed a single time. The source material was PBMCs or T cells enriched from blood (not recorded which). These receptors all stem from a woman under 30 with acute COVID-19. The CDR3 runs from the conserved cysteine through the conserved F or W. The D gene is left open where the match is weak. Clone size is given for some rows only: seen once, a few or many times, or a class if the clone is expanded.

j_call: TRBJ2-1; clone_size: NA; v_call: TRBV7-2; d_call: TRBD2; cdr3_aa: CASSLSGTDNNEQFF; cdr3_nt: TGTGCCAGCAGCTTGAGCGGGACCGACAACAATGAGCAGTTCTTC
j_call: TRBJ1-6; clone_size: NA; v_call: TRBV15; d_call: NA; cdr3_aa: CATSRKQGSSPLHF; cdr3_nt: TGTGCCACCAGCAGAAAGCAGGGGAGTTCACCCCTCCACTTT
j_call: TRBJ1-6; clone_size: NA; v_call: TRBV5-1; d_call: NA; cdr3_aa: CASSLAGGKNSPLHF; cdr3_nt: TGCGCCAGCAGCTTGGCCGGGGGGAAGAATTCACCCCTCCACTTT
j_call: TRBJ2-1; clone_size: NA; v_call: TRBV28; d_call: NA; cdr3_aa: CASSLWVSEQFF; cdr3_nt: TGTGCCAGCAGTTTATGGGTTAGTGAGCAGTTCTTC
j_call: TRBJ1-5; clone_size: NA; v_call: TRBV7-2; d_call: NA; cdr3_aa: CASSLLNRGAGNQPQHF; cdr3_nt: TGTGCCAGCAGCCTACTAAATCGGGGGGCGGGCAATCAGCCCCAGCATTTT
j_call: TRBJ1-4; clone_size: NA; v_call: TRBV4-1; d_call: NA; cdr3_aa: CASSQANGATNEKLFF; cdr3_nt: TGCGCCAGCAGCCAAGCCAACGGGGCAACTAATGAAAAACTGTTTTTT
j_call: TRBJ1-2; clone_size: few; v_call: TRBV6-6; d_call: NA; cdr3_aa: CASSRLLNGYTF; cdr3_nt: TGTGCCAGCAGTCGACTACTGAATGGCTACACCTTC
j_call: TRBJ1-2; clone_size: few; v_call: TRBV28; d_call: TRBD1; cdr3_aa: CASKPRDRVFGYTF; cdr3_nt: TGTGCGTCTAAGCCCCGGGACAGGGTTTTTGGCTACACCTTC
j_call: TRBJ1-6; clone_size: few; v_call: TRBV11-3; d_call: NA; cdr3_aa: CASSLTEISPLHF; cdr3_nt: TGTGCCAGCAGCTTGACGGAGATTTCACCCCTCCACTTT
j_call: TRBJ2-5; clone_size: NA; v_call: TRBV4-1; d_call: TRBD2; cdr3_aa: CASSHERPSGGFGETQYF; cdr3_nt: TGCGCCAGCAGCCACGAACGACCGAGCGGGGGGTTTGGTGAGACCCAGTACTTC
j_call: TRBJ2-7; clone_size: NA; v_call: TRBV11-2; d_call: NA; cdr3_aa: CASSLDLAPAEQYF; cdr3_nt: TGTGCCAGCAGCTTAGATCTGGCCCCAGCGGAGCAGTACTTC
j_call: TRBJ2-7; clone_size: NA; v_call: TRBV10-2; d_call: TRBD1; cdr3_aa: CASRGKGAGYEQYF; cdr3_nt: TGCGCCAGCAGGGGAAAGGGGGCGGGCTACGAGCAGTACTTC
j_call: TRBJ1-5; clone_size: NA; v_call: TRBV28; d_call: NA; cdr3_aa: CASSLPGEIVSNQPQHF; cdr3_nt: TGTGCCAGCAGTTTGCCAGGGGAGATCGTTAGCAATCAGCCCCAGCATTTT
j_call: TRBJ2-5; clone_size: NA; v_call: TRBV24-1; d_call: TRBD1; cdr3_aa: CATSDNPQGAQETQYF; cdr3_nt: TGTGCCACCAGTGACAACCCTCAGGGGGCCCAAGAGACCCAGTACTTC
j_call: TRBJ2-5; clone_size: once; v_call: TRBV9; d_call: NA; cdr3_aa: CASSVALRLRDSETQYF; cdr3_nt: TGTGCCAGCAGCGTAGCTTTGAGGTTGCGGGACTCGGAGACCCAGTACTTC
j_call: TRBJ2-6; clone_size: NA; v_call: TRBV14; d_call: NA; cdr3_aa: CASSQDIFAGLRSGANVLTF; cdr3_nt: TGTGCCAGCAGCCAAGATATTTTCGCAGGGCTTCGCTCTGGGGCCAACGTCCTGACTTTC
j_call: TRBJ1-4; clone_size: NA; v_call: TRBV2; d_call: NA; cdr3_aa: CASKEWGPTNEKLFF; cdr3_nt: TGTGCCAGCAAGGAGTGGGGGCCAACTAATGAAAAACTGTTTTTT
j_call: TRBJ2-1; clone_size: NA; v_call: TRBV9; d_call: TRBD2; cdr3_aa: CASSAADGPGLAGGNEQFF; cdr3_nt: TGTGCCAGCAGCGCAGCTGATGGTCCTGGACTAGCGGGGGGGAATGAGCAGTTCTTC
j_call: TRBJ1-6; clone_size: NA; v_call: TRBV5-4; d_call: NA; cdr3_aa: CASSLRGDNSPLHF; cdr3_nt: TGTGCCAGCAGCCTCCGGGGGGACAATTCACCCCTCCACTTT
j_call: TRBJ2-7; clone_size: NA; v_call: TRBV24-1; d_call: TRBD2; cdr3_aa: CATSETGSGNEQYF; cdr3_nt: TGTGCCACCAGTGAAACGGGTAGCGGGAATGAGCAGTACTTC
j_call: TRBJ1-2; clone_size: NA; v_call: TRBV7-9; d_call: NA; cdr3_aa: CASSLLPGDAWGGYTF; cdr3_nt: TGTGCCAGCAGCTTACTCCCAGGGGACGCCTGGGGTGGCTACACCTTC
j_call: TRBJ2-7; clone_size: few; v_call: TRBV3-1/TRBV3-2; d_call: NA; cdr3_aa: CASSQEGQSEQYF; cdr3_nt: TGTGCCAGCAGCCAAGAGGGCCAGTCCGAGCAGTACTTC
j_call: TRBJ1-3; clone_size: NA; v_call: TRBV28; d_call: NA; cdr3_aa: CASSLSGVRNTIYF; cdr3_nt: TGTGCCAGCAGTTTATCAGGGGTCCGAAACACCATATATTTT
j_call: TRBJ2-1; clone_size: NA; v_call: TRBV14; d_call: NA; cdr3_aa: CASSRGNEQFF; cdr3_nt: TGTGCCAGCAGCCGAGGGAATGAGCAGTTCTTC
j_call: TRBJ2-1; clone_size: once; v_call: TRBV7-2; d_call: TRBD2; cdr3_aa: CASSLAGTSGIYEQFF; cdr3_nt: TGTGCCAGCAGCTTAGCCGGGACTAGCGGGATCTATGAGCAGTTCTTC